What follows are 10 T cell receptor beta chains derived from one specimen sequenced in a study of T cells in Graves' hyperthyroidism and ophthalmopathy. TCR beta CDR3 sequences were amplified from RNA transcripts. The study used the HTBI primer set for a first-round RT-PCR of the TCR CDR3. TCRdb reprocessed the multiplex PCR reads with MiXCR, giving one entry per CDR3 protein. The sample lists approximately 330,000 distinct CDR3 sequences, roughly an eighth seen once, with roughly 35% in the top ten. Sequenced: blood. The receptor source for this set is a woman aged 35 to 49 with Graves' ophthalmopathy.

This clonotype was recorded at least ten times. The J gene is TRBJ1-4, the V gene TRBV6-1, with a possible D match to TRBD1 (5 bases). This CDR3 region has 15 residues. Trimming shortened V by 6 bases and J by 4 bases, and 15 bases separated the two germline ends. Germline V gene lookup returns CDR1 MNHNS and CDR2 SASEGT. The CDR3 sequence: CASRRTTAVNEKLFF. CDR3 in DNA: TGTGCCAGCAGGCGGACGACAGCGGTTAATGAAAAACTGTTTTTT.

This clonotype showed up many times. The V call is TRBV11-2, the J call TRBJ2-5; D may match TRBD1 or TRBD2 (6 bases each). V was clipped by 5 bases and J by 3 bases, with 16 bases between them. The CDR3 runs to 15 residues. Germline V gene data show CDR1 as SGHAT and CDR2 as FQNNGV. The CDR3 region has the DNA TGTGCCAGCAGCCTAAGGCCGGGGGCGGAAGAGACCCAGTACTTC. It yields the protein CASSLRPGAEETQYF.

A word on this clonotype: This may be a read error: a much more frequent sequence differs by one nucleotide. The rearrangement joins TRBV19 to TRBJ2-7; TRBD1 might be the D (5 bases). The CDR3 loop spans 17 amino acids. Per the germline V gene, CDR1 is LNHDA and CDR2 is SQIVND (reference sequence). For the CDR3, the DNA is TGTGCCAGTAGTCCTCATCACCCGACAGTTCTCTCCCACGAGCAGTACTTC. Translated, it gives CASSPHHPTVLSHEQYF.

This chain links TRBV5-8 with TRBJ1-3, with no clear D. The CDR3 has 11 amino acids. Per germline, CDR1 SGHTS and CDR2 YDEGEE. The V gene lost 4 bases and the J gene lost 6 bases, with 5 bases spanning the gap. CDR3 sequence (DNA): TGTGCCAGCAGCCGATTAAACACCATATATTTT. The encoded protein is CASSRLNTIYF.

This clonotype occurred a few times. The CDR3 is CASSEPGAGYEQYF. The CDR3 region has the DNA TGTGCCAGCAGTGAACCGGGGGCAGGGTACGAGCAGTACTTC. This rearrangement joins TRBV2 to TRBJ2-7; perhaps D is TRBD1 or TRBD2 (6 bases each). The CDR3 is made up of 14 amino acids. V was clipped by 2 bases and J by 4 bases, with 12 bases between them. The V gene's germline CDR1 is SNHLY and CDR2 FYNNEI.

This clonotype occurred many times. The rearrangement uses TRBV3-1 and TRBJ2-7; 8 positions match TRBD2. The J segment lost 3 bases and the V segment lost 2 bases, leaving 3 bases of the junction unmatched. Germline V gene lookup returns CDR1 LGHDT and CDR2 YNNKEL (reference sequence). CDR3 length equals 14 residues. CDR3 region: CASSQNSGSYEQYF. In nucleotides, the CDR3 is TGTGCCAGCAGCCAAAACAGCGGGAGCTACGAGCAGTACTTC.

There are many counts of this clonotype. The DNA of the CDR3 is TGTGCCAGCAGTGATATACTTAGCACAGATACGCAGTATTTT. This sequence encodes CASSDILSTDTQYF. J is TRBJ2-3 and V is TRBV2; unclear D gene. Germline V CDR1 and CDR2: SNHLY, FYNNEI. Trimming took 3 bases from V and 0 from J, leaving 7 bases between them. CDR3 length: 14 residues.

The chain links TRBV6-1 to TRBJ2-7; D call uncertain. Trimming cost V 10 bases and J 1 base, with 14 bases left between them. The CDR3 totals 13 residues. The germline V gene has CDR1 MNHNS and CDR2 SASEGT. The CDR3: CATESGLSYEQYF. CDR3 bases: TGTGCCACCGAGTCAGGTTTGTCCTACGAGCAGTACTTC.

This clonotype was counted ten times or more. For the CDR3, the DNA is TGTGCCAGCAGTGAAGCCCTCTTCGGACAGCCTGGGACTGAAGCTTTCTTT. Protein: CASSEALFGQPGTEAFF. The chain has TRBV2 and TRBJ1-1, with a tentative D call TRBD1 (6 bases). This CDR3 is 17 amino acids long. Germline V gene data show CDR1 as SNHLY and CDR2 as FYNNEI. The V and J ends lost 0 bases and 5 bases respectively, with 19 bases between them.

V and J are TRBV5-1 and TRBJ2-2, with TRBD1 matching over 7 bases. The J segment lost 0 bases and the V segment lost 3 bases, leaving 2 bases of the junction unmatched. CDR3 length: 15 residues. CDR1 is SGHRS, CDR2 YFSETQ, per germline. In nucleotides, the CDR3 is TGCGCCAGCAGCTCTGGACAGGCGAACACCGGGGAGCTGTTTTTT. Translated: CASSSGQANTGELFF.